This T cell receptor (beta chain) originates from a study of blood T cell repertoires in COVID-19. Whole-study context: Samples representing acute and convalescent COVID-19 were sourced from the United States, Italy and Spain. Nucleic acid was either cDNA or gDNA, and it came from T cells, B-cell-depleted T cells, or PBMCs.

The CDR3 runs to 13 residues. Germline V gene lookup returns CDR1 SQVTM and CDR2 ANQGSEA. The ends were cut back, 5 bases at V and 0 bases at J, with 10 bases in the middle. Authors' methods: The assay estimated nucleated cells by amplifying reference gene primers. The method was immunoSEQ multiplex PCR; TCRdb's version includes in-frame clones alone and lacks a portion of them. V, J and clone size are those of that table, while D and trimming were read from the DNA. This sample has 100,000 to 130,000 clones, with 80% found just once. Material: peripheral blood. The V call is TRBV29-1, the J call TRBJ1-1; D not certain. The sequence came from a man aged 70 or older with acute or convalescent COVID-19. In DNA form, the CDR3 reads TGCAGCGTTTCACAGCTCATGAACACTGAAGCTTTCTTT. Residues: CSVSQLMNTEAFF.